The clone carrying this TCR beta chain has at least ten counts. The antigen is not known. This sample was taken from a study of T cell repertoires in cytomegalovirus infection. Overall study: Evidence of both CMV infection and a matching HLA type came from public TCR beta signatures. Study results and caveats: CMV-specific TCR beta clonotypes restricted by HLA-C dominated the ex vivo response. Individuals carrying CMV plus the relevant HLA were identified by cumulative frequency of public TCR beta families.

TCRdb used MiXCR to reprocess the reads, holding one entry per CDR3 protein. The repertoire holds hundreds of thousands of distinct CDR3 sequences, with 17% as singletons. CDR3 size: 16 residues. Germline loops: CDR1 SNHLY, CDR2 FYNNEI. The ends lost 5 bases at V and 7 bases at J; junction bases unmatched: 10. Sequencing used PBMCs. The clonotype was recovered from a human donor in good health (CMV status not recorded). Some clones in this sample may be carry-over from other donors' samples. This chain links TRBV2 with TRBJ1-6; 8 nucleotides line up with TRBD1. CDR3: CASSSRTGIRNSPLHF. Written as DNA, the CDR3 is TGTGCCAGCAGTTCGCGGACAGGGATAAGAAATTCACCCCTCCACTTT. The full variable domain, completed using reference TRBV2 and TRBJ1-6, is EPEVTQTPSHQVTQMGQEVILRCVPISNHLYFYWYRQILGQKVEFLVSFYNNEISEKSEIFDDQFSVERPDGSNFTLKIRSTKLEDSAMYFCASSSRTGIRNSPLHFGNGTRLTVT.